This T cell receptor beta chain was documented in a study of cytomegalovirus exposure and HLA in healthy donors. Whole-study results and caveats: Researchers reported that a few CMV-associated chains were confirmed in vitro as CMV antigen-specific.

Sequenced by immunoSEQ multiplex PCR; TCRdb stores in-frame clones only, minus some. The repertoire holds about 220,000 clones, with around 90% as singletons. Trimming cost V 2 bases and J 4 bases; bases outside gene matches: 4. Germline CDR1 KGHSH, CDR2 LQKENI. The CDR3 is 15 amino acids. Comment on this clone: Its antigen is unknown.

The V gene is TRBV18, the J gene TRBJ2-5; 10 bases match TRBD2. This receptor was identified in a young woman in good health and CMV-seronegative. The sequencing sample was made of PBMCs. The CDR3 region has the DNA TGTGCCAGCTCACCATCACTAGCGGGAACAGAGACCCAGTACTTC. Protein product: CASSPSLAGTETQYF.